The T cell receptor beta chain described here comes from a study of identical twins. Template switching created a universal primer site, and the cDNA included unique molecular identifiers. TCRdb passed the 5' RACE reads through MiXCR, listing each CDR3 protein once. The table shows a few hundred thousand distinct CDR3 sequences, with 9.5% to 15% occurring only once. The table lists this clonotype with a few counts. What it binds is unknown. Trimming took 0 bases from V and 4 from J, leaving 15 bases between them. This CDR3 is built from 16 residues. In germline, CDR1 is LGHNA, CDR2 YNFKEQ. Study-wide results and limits: For cord blood, abundant beta clonotypes had fewer insertions, unlike memory repertoires, which showed none.

These data were also reused for a study on yellow fever vaccine responses in identical twins.

The sample was memory (CD45RO+) T cells sorted from blood. The chain carries TRBV4-2 and TRBJ1-2; D is unresolved. This clonotype was sampled from a woman under 30 in good health. CDR3 region: CASSQEVRGGGYGYTF. CDR3 DNA: TGTGCCAGCAGCCAAGAAGTTCGGGGAGGCGGCTATGGCTACACCTTC.